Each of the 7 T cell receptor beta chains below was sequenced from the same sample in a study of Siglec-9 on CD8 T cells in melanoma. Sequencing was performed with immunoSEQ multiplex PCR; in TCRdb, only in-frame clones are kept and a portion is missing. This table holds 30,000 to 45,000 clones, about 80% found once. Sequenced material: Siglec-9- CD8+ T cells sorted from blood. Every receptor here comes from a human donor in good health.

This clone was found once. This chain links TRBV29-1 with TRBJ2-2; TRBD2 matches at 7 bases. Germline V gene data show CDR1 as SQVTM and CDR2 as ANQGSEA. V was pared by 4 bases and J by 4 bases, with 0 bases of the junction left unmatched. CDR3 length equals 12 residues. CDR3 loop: CSVAGGTGELFF. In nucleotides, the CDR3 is TGCAGCGTTGCGGGGGGCACCGGGGAGCTGTTTTTT.

For the CDR3, the DNA is TGTGCCAGCAGCGTAGGTCTACGCACAGATACGCAGTATTTT. This sequence encodes CASSVGLRTDTQYF. The rearrangement joins TRBV9 to TRBJ2-3, with no clear D. Germline V gives CDR1 SGDLS, CDR2 YYNGEE. The CDR3 covers 14 residues. V was cut by 0 bases and J by 1 base, with 6 bases left in between.

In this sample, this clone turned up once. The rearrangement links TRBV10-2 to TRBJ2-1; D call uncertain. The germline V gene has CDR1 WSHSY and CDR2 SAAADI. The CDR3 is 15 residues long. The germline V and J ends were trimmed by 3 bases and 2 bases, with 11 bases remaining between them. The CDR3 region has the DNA TGCGCCAGCAGTGACCTGGATCTACCCTACAATGAGCAGTTCTTC. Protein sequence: CASSDLDLPYNEQFF.

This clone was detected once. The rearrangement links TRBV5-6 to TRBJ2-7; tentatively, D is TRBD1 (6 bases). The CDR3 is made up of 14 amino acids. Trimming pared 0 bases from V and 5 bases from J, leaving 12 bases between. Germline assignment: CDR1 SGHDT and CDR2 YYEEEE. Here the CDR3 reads CASSLAAGDNEQYF. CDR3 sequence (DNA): TGTGCCAGCAGCTTGGCGGCAGGGGATAACGAGCAGTACTTC.

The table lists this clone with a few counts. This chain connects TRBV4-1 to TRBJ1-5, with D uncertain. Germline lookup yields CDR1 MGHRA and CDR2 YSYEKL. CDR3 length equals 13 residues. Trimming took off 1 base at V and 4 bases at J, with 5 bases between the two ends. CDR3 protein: CASSQALNQPQHF. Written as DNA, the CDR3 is TGCGCCAGCAGCCAAGCTTTGAATCAGCCCCAGCATTTT.

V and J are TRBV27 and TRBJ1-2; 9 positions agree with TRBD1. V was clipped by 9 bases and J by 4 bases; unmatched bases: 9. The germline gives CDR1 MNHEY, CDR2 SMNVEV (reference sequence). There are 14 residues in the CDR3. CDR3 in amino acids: CASTPGQGTYGYTF. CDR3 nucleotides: TGTGCCAGTACTCCGGGACAGGGAACCTATGGCTACACCTTC.

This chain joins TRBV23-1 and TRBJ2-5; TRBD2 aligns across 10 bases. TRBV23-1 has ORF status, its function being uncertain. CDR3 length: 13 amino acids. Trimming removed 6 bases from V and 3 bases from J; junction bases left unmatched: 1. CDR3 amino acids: CASRGLAEETQYF. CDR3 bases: TGCGCCAGCAGAGGACTAGCGGAAGAGACCCAGTACTTC.